This T cell receptor beta chain comes out of a study of response to subunit inactivated influenza vaccine listed by TCRdb under 2018. For the study in its entirety: Deep quantitative T cell receptor repertoire profiling was used in the study to track responses to a trivalent subunit inactivated influenza vaccine.

There are a few counts of this clonotype. What antigen it recognizes has not been identified. The record has no base qualities; no much larger clone is one base away. What the study reported, not specific to this receptor: According to the authors, only a limited number of new T cells may be recruited by each seasonal influenza vaccination.

Libraries were constructed by RT-PCR. This sample was sequenced with an Illumina HiSeq 2500. TCRdb itself trimmed the public reads at Q25 with fastp, ran MiXCR and retained productive beta chains. CDR3 protein duplicates are merged, each entry listing the most common genes and DNA. A total of almost 600,000 distinct CDR3 sequences appear in this sample, around 13% of them only once. Together, the top ten hold around 10% of the sample. A distance of 10 bases separates the germline ends of V and J, which lose 7 bases and 4 bases respectively. The CDR3 runs 12 residues from the cysteine to the phenylalanine. Solely the CDR3 DNA is kept, with 36 bases framed from the first base. From the germline V gene, CDR1 is MNHEY and CDR2 is SVGEGT.

The source is a man in his forties or fifties who received an inactivated influenza vaccine. Donor details come from another sample of the same person, matched by shared clones. Sequences were derived from PBMCs from blood, sampled roughly 13 days after vaccination. Recombination joined TRBV6-2 or TRBV6-3 with TRBJ1-1; the D gene is not confidently resolved. The CDR3 is CASTNGFTEAFF. The DNA reads TGTGCCAGCACCAATGGGTTCACTGAAGCTTTCTTT.